This T cell receptor beta chain was sequenced in a study of T cell clonotyping in hematopoietic cell transplantation. Turning to the study itself: Recipient samples before transplant were obtained post-cytoreduction.

This clone was picked up a small number of times. Its antigen is still unknown. Trimming took off 1 base at V and 5 bases at J, with 8 bases between the two ends. The germline gives CDR1 MGHRA, CDR2 YSYEKL. The CDR3 is 13 amino acids. Regarding the study as a whole: At the given depth, recipient repertoires were over 95% de novo clonotypes. Cells were unsorted, so CD4 and CD8 contributions were not separated. After transplant, recipient diversity fell while pathologically expanded clonotypes grew through day 180.

Time point reported: recipient sample about 28 days before transplant, after cytoreduction. The protocol was immunoSEQ multiplex PCR, while the TCRdb copy is restricted to in-frame clones and leaves out a portion. The sample records about 29,000 clones, 65% to 80% being singletons. V and J are TRBV4-1 and TRBJ2-5; no clear D gene. The clonotype was recovered from a woman aged 25 to 45 with chronic myeloid leukemia. Some clones in this sample may be carry-over from other donors' samples. The source material was peripheral blood mononuclear cells, sampled before stem cell transplant. Here the CDR3 DNA reads TGCGCCAGCAGCCAAGTGGCTGGGGAGACCCAGTACTTC. This translates into CASSQVAGETQYF.